This entry features one T cell receptor beta chain sequence. The antigen is unknown. Indicated treatment: approximately nine-day PBMC culture with coronavirus spike peptide pools or control peptides (ViraFEST assay). Sequencing of DNA taken from cultured CD4+ T cells relied on the Oncomine TCR Beta short-read assay. Each CDR3 protein is one row after TCRdb ran MiXCR on the PCR reads. The sample records under 15,000 distinct CDR3 sequences, about 43% being singletons. Looked up from germline, CDR1 is MNHEY and CDR2 is SMNVEV (reference sequence). The CDR3 sequence is 14 residues long. V lost 4 bases to trimming and J lost 7 bases, with 16 bases between them. These data belong to a study of vaccination and CD4 T cells after COVID-19.

V gene TRBV27 combines with J gene TRBJ2-5; weak D call: TRBD1 (5 bases). The specimen was CD4+ T cells from blood, cultured in vitro. The sequence was obtained from a human donor who had recovered from COVID-19. This chain's CDR3 is CASSSDDRFGTQYF. DNA of the CDR3: TGTGCCAGCAGTTCCGATGACAGATTCGGGACCCAGTACTTC.